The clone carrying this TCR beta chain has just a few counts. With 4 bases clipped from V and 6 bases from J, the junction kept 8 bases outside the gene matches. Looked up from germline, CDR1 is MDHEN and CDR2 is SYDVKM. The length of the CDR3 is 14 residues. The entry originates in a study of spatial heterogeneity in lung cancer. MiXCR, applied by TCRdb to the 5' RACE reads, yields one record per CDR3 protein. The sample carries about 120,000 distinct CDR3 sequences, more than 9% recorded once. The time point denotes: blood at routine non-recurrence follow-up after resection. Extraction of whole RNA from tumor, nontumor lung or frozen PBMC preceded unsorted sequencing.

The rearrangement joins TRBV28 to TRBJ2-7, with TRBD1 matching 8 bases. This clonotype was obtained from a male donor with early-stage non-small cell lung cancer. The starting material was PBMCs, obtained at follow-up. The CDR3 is CASSSPQGAGEQYF. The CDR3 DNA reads TGTGCCAGCAGTTCTCCTCAGGGGGCTGGCGAGCAGTACTTC.